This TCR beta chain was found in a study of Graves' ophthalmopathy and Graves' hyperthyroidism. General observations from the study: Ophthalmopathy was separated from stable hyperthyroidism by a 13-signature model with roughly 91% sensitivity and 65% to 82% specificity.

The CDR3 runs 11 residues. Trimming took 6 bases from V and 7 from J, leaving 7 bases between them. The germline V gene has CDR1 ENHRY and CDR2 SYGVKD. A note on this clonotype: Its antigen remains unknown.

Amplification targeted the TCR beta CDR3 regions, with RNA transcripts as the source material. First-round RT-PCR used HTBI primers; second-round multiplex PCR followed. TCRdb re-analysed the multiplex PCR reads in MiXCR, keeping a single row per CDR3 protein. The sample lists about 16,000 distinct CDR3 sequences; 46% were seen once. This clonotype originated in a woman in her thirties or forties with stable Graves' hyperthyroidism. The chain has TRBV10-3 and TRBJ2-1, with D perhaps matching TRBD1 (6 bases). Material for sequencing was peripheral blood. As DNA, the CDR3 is TGTGCCATCAGGAGGGGGAATGAGCAGTTCTTC. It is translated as CAIRRGNEQFF.